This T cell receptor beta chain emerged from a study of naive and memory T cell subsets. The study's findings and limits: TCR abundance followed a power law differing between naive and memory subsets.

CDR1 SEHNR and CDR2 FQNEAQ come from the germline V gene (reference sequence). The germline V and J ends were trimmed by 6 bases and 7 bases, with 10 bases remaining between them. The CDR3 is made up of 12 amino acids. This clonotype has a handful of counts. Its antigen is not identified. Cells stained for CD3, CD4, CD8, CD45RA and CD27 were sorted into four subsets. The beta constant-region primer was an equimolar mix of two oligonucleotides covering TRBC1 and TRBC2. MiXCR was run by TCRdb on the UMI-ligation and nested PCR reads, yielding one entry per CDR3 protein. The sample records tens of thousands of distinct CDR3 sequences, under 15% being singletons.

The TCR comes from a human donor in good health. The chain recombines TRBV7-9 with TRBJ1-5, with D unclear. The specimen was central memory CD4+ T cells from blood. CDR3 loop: CASSSSAQPQHF. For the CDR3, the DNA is TGTGCCAGCAGTTCGTCAGCCCAGCCCCAGCATTTT.